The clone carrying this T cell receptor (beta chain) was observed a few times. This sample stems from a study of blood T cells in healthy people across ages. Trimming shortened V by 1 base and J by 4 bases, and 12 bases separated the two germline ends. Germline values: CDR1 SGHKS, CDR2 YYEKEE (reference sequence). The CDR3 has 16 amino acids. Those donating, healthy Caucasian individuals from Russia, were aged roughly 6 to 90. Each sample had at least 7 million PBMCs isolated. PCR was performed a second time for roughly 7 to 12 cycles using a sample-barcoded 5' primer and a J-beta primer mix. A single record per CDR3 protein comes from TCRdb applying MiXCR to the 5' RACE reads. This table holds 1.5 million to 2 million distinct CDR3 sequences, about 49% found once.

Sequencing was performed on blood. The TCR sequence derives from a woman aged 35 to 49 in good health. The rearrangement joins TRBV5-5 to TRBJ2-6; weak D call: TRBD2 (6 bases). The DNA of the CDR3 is TGTGCCAGCAGCTTGTCCGTGCGGGACGGGGCCAACGTCCTGACTTTC. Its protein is CASSLSVRDGANVLTF.